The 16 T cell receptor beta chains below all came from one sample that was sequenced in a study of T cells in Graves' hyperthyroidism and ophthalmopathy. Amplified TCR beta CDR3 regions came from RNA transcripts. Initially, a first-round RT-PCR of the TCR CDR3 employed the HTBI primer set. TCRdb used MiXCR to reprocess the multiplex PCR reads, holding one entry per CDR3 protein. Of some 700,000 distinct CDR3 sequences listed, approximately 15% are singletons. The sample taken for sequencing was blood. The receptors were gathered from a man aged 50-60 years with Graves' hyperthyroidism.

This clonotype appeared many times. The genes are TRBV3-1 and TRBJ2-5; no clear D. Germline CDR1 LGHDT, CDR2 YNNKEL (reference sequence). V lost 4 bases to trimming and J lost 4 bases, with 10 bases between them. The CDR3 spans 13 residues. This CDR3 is CASSPQEGETQYF. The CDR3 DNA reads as TGTGCCAGCAGCCCCCAGGAAGGAGAGACCCAGTACTTC.

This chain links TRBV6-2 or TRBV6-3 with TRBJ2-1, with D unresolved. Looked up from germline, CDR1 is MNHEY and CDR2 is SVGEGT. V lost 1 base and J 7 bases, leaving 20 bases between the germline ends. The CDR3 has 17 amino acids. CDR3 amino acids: CASSYYESPLSSNEQFF. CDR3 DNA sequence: TGTGCCAGCAGTTACTACGAGTCCCCATTGTCTTCGAATGAGCAGTTCTTC.

The CDR3 DNA is TGTGCCAGCAGTTACGGGACAGGGTGGAAGGCGGTTTATCAGCCCCAGCATTTT. This encodes CASSYGTGWKAVYQPQHF. The chain links TRBV6-5 to TRBJ1-5; TRBD1 matches at 9 bases. There are 18 residues in the CDR3. J lost 5 bases, V lost 2 bases, and 13 bases had no gene match. CDR1 is MNHEY and CDR2 is SVGAGI in the germline V gene.

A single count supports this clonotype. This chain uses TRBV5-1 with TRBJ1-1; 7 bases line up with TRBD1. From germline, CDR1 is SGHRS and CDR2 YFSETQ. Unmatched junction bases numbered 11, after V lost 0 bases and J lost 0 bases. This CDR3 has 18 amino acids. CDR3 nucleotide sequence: TGCGCCAGCAGCTTGGGCGTGGGACAGCCCCTGATGAACACTGAAGCTTTCTTT. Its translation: CASSLGVGQPLMNTEAFF.

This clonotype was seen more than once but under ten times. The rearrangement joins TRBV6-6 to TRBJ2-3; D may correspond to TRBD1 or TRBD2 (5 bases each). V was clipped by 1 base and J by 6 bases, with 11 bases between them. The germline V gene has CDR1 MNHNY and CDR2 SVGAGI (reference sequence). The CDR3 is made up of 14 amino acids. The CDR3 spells CASSYFRDGDTQYF. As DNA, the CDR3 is TGTGCCAGCAGTTACTTCAGGGACGGGGATACGCAGTATTTT.

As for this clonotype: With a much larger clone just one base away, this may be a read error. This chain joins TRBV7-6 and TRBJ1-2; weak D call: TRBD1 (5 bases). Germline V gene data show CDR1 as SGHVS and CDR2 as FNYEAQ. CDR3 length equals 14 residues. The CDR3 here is CAGSLQEGLYGYTF. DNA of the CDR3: TGTGCCGGCAGCTTACAGGAGGGGTTGTATGGCTACACCTTC.

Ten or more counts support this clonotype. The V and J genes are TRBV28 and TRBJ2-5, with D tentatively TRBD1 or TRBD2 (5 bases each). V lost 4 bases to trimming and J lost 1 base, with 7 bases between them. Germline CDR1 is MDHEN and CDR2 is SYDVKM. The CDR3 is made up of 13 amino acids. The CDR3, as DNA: TGTGCCAGCAGTTCCGGGGCCCAAGAGACCCAGTACTTC. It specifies CASSSGAQETQYF.

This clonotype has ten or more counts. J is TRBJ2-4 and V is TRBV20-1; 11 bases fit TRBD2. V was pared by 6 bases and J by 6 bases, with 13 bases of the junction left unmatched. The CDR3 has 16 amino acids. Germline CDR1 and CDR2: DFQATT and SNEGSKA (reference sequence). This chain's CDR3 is CSANILAGAASNIQYF. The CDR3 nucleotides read TGCAGTGCCAACATACTAGCGGGGGCGGCGTCAAACATTCAGTACTTC.

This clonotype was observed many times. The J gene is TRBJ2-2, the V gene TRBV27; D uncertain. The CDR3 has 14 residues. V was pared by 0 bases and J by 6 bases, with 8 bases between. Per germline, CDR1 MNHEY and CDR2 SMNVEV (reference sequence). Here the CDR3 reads CASSLSSGPGELFF. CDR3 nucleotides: TGTGCCAGCAGTTTATCTTCAGGACCCGGGGAGCTGTTTTTT.

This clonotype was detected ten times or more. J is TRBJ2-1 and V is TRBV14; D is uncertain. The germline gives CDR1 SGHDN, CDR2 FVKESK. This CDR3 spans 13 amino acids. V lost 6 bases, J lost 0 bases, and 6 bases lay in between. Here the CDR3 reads CASRRTSYNEQFF. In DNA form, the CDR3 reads TGTGCCAGCAGACGGACCTCCTACAATGAGCAGTTCTTC.

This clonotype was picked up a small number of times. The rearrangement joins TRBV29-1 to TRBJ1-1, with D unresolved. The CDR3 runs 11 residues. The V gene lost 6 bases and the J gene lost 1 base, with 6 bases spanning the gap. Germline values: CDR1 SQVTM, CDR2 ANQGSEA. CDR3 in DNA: TGCAGCGTAGCAACGAACACTGAAGCTTTCTTT. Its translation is CSVATNTEAFF. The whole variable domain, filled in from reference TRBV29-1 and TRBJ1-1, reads SAVISQKPSRDICQRGTSLTIQCQVDSQVTMMFWYRQQPGQSLTLIATANQGSEATYESGFVIDKFPISRPNLTFSTLTVSNMSPEDSSIYLCSVATNTEAFFGQGTRLTVV.

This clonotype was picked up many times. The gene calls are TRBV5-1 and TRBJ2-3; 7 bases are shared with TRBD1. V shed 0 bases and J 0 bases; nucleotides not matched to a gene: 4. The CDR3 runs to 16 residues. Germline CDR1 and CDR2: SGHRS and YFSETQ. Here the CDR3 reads CASSLASGQSTDTQYF. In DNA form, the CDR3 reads TGCGCCAGCAGCTTGGCCTCGGGACAGAGCACAGATACGCAGTATTTT.

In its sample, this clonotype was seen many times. The CDR3 region has the DNA TGTGCCAGCAGTCCTCGGGTTAACTATGGCTACACCTTC. As protein: CASSPRVNYGYTF. The V call is TRBV27, the J call TRBJ1-2, with unresolved D. This CDR3 is 13 amino acids long. The V gene lost 5 bases and the J gene lost 1 base, with 8 bases spanning the gap. CDR1 and CDR2 from the germline V gene are MNHEY and SMNVEV (reference sequence).

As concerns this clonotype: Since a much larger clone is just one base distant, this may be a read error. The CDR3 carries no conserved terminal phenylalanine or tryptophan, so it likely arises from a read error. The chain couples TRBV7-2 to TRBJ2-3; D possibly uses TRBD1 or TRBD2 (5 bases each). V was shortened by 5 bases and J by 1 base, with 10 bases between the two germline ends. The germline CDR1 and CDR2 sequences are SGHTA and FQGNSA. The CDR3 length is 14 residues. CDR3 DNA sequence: TGTGCCAGCAGCCAGGGACCTCGCACAGATACGCAGTATCTT. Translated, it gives CASSQGPRTDTQYL.

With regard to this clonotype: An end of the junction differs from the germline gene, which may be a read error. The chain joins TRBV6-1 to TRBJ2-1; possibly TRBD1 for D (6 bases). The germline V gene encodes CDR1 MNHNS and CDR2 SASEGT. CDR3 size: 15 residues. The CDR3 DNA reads TGTGCCAGCAGAACCGGGACATGGACCTACAATGAGCAGCTCTTC. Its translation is CASRTGTWTYNEQLF.

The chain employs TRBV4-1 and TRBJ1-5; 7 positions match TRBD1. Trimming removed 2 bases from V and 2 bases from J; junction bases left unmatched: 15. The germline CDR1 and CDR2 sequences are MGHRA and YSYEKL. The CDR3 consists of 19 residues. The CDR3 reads CASSQLFVTGKRGNQPQHF. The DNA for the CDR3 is TGCGCCAGCAGCCAACTTTTCGTGACAGGGAAAAGAGGCAATCAGCCCCAGCATTTT.